The present entry profiles one T cell receptor beta chain with its context. Its antigen is not known. This specimen comes from a study of monozygotic twins with inflammatory bowel disease. The CDR3 sequence is 12 residues long. Germline assignment: CDR1 MNHNY and CDR2 SVGAGI (reference sequence). Findings of the study overall: Telling different T cell subtypes apart from each other was not possible.

Using eight separate reactions per sample, the authors generated cDNA. From its re-call of the 5' RACE reads, TCRdb lists each CDR3 protein once, without DNA. This table lists 400,000 to 500,000 distinct CDR3 sequences. This receptor was taken from a human donor with ulcerative colitis or Crohn's disease, or a healthy co-twin of an affected twin (not recorded which). The gene calls are TRBV6-6 and TRBJ2-3; without DNA, the TCRdb call of TRBD2 cannot be checked. Material: blood. CDR3: CASGPITDTQYF.